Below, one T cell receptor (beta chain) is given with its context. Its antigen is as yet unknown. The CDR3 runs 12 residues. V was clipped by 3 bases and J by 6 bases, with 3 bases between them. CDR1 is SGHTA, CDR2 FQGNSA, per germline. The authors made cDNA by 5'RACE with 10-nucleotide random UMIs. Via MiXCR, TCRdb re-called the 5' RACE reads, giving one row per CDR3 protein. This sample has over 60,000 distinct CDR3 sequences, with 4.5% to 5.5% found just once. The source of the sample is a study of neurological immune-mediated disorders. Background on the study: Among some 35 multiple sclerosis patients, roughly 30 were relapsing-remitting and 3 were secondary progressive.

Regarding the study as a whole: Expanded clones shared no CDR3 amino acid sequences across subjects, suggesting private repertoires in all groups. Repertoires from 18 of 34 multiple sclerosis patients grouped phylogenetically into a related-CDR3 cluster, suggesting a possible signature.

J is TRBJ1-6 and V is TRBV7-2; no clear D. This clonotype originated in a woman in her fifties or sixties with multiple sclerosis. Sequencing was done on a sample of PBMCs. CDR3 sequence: CASSFINSPLHF. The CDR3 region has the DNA TGTGCCAGCAGCTTTATTAATTCACCCCTCCACTTT.